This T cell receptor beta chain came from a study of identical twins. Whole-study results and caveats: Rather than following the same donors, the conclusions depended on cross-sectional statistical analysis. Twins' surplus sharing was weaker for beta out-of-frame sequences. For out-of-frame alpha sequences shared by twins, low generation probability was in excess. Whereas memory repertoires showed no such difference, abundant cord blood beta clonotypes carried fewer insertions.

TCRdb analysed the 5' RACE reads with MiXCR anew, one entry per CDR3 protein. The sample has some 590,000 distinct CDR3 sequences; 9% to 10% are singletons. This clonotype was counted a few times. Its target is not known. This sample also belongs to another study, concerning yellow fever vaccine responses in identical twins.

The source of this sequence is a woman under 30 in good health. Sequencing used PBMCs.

CDR3 DNA: TGTGCCAGCAGCTTAGGTTTAGGGGTGCAAGAGACCCAGTACTTC. Its translation is CASSLGLGVQETQYF. V usage is TRBV7-3 and J usage is TRBJ2-5, with D tentatively TRBD1 (5 bases). This CDR3 has 15 amino acids. Per the germline V gene, CDR1 is SGHTA and CDR2 is FQGTGA. Trimming took off 2 bases at V and 2 bases at J, with 12 bases between the two ends.